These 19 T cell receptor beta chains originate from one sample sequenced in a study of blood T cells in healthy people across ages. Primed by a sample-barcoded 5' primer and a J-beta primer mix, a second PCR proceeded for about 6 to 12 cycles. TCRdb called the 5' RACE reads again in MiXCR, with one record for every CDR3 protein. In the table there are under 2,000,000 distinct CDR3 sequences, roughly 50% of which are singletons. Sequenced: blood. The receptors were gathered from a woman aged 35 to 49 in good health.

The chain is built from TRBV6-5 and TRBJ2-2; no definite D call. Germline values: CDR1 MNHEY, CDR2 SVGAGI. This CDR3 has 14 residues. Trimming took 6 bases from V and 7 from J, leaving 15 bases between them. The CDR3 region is CASSPGGEDGELFF. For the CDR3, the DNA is TGTGCCAGCAGCCCCGGTGGGGAAGACGGGGAGCTGTTTTTT.

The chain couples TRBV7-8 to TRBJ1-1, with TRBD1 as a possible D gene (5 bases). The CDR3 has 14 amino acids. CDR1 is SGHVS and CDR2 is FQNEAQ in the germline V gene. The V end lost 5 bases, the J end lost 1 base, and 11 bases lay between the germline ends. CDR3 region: CASSRHGANTEAFF. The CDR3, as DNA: TGTGCCAGCAGCCGTCACGGGGCGAACACTGAAGCTTTCTTT.

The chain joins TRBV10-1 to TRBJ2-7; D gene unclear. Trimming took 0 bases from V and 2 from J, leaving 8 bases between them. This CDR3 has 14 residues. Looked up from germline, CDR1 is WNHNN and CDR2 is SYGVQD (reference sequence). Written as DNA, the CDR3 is TGCGCCAGCAGTGAGTCCGATGGGGCCTACGAGCAGTACTTC. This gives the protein CASSESDGAYEQYF.

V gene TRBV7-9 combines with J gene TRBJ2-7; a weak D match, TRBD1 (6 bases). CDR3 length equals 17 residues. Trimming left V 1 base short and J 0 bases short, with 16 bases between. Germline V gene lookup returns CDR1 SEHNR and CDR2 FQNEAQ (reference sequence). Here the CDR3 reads CASSLVLRTALSYEQYF. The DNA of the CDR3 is TGTGCCAGCAGCTTAGTCCTCAGGACAGCGCTCTCCTACGAGCAGTACTTC.

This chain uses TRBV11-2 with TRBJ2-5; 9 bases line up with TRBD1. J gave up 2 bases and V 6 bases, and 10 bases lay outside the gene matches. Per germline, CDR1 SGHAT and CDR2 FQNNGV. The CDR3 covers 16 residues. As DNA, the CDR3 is TGTGCCAGCAGGCAGATGCGGGACAGGGAGCAAGAGACCCAGTACTTC. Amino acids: CASRQMRDREQETQYF.

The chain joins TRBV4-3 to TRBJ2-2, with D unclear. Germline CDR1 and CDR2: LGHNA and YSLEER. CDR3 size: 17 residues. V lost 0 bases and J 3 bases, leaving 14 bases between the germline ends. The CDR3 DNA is TGCGCCAGCAGCCAAGATTCCGAGACGGTCTACACCGGGGAGCTGTTTTTT. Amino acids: CASSQDSETVYTGELFF.

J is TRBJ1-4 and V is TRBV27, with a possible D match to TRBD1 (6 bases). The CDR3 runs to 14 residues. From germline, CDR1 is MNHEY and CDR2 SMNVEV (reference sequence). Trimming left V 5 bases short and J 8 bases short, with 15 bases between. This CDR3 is CASSSRGDSEKLFF. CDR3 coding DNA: TGTGCCAGCAGTAGCAGGGGAGATTCGGAAAAACTGTTTTTT. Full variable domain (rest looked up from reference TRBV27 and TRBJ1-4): EAQVTQNPRYLITVTGKKLTVTCSQNMNHEYMSWYRQDPGLGLRQIYYSMNVEVTDKGDVPEGYKVSRKEKRNFPLILESPSPNQTSLYFCASSSRGDSEKLFFGSGTQLSVL.

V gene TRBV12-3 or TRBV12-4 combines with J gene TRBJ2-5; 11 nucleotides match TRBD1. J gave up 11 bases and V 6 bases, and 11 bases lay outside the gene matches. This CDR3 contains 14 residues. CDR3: CASRGTGGYNEQYF. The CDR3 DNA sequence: TGTGCCAGCAGGGGGACAGGGGGATATAATGAGCAGTACTTC.

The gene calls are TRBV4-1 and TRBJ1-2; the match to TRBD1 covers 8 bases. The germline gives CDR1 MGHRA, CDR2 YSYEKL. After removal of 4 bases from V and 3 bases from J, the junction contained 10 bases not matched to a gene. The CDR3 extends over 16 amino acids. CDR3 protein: CASSLVRGQGYYGYTF. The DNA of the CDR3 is TGCGCCAGCAGCCTGGTAAGAGGACAGGGCTACTATGGCTACACCTTC.

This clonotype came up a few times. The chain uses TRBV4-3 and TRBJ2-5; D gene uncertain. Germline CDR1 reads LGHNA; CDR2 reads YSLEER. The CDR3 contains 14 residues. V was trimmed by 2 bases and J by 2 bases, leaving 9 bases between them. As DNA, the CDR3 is TGCGCCAGCAGCCAATATACGGTACAAGAGACCCAGTACTTC. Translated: CASSQYTVQETQYF.

The CDR3 here is CASSLSSVEQYF. CDR3 nucleotide sequence: TGTGCCAGCAGCCTCAGTTCAGTCGAGCAGTACTTC. The chain combines TRBV6-2 or TRBV6-3 with TRBJ2-7, with D unclear. This CDR3 contains 12 residues. Trimming stripped 6 bases from V and 6 bases from J, with 12 bases between. CDR1 and CDR2 (germline): MNHEY, SVGEGT.

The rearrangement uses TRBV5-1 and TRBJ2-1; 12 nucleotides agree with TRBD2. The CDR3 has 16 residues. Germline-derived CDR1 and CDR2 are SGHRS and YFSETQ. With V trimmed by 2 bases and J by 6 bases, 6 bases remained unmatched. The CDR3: CASSLPGLAGINEQFF. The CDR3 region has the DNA TGCGCCAGCAGCTTACCGGGACTAGCGGGTATCAATGAGCAGTTCTTC.

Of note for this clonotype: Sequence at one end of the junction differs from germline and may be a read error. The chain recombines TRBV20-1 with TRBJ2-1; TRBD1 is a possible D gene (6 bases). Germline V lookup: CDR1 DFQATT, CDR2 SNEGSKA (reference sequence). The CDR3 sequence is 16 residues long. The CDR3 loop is CSAPCRDRTVYNERFF. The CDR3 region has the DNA TGCAGTGCCCCCTGTAGAGACAGGACCGTATACAATGAGCGGTTCTTC.

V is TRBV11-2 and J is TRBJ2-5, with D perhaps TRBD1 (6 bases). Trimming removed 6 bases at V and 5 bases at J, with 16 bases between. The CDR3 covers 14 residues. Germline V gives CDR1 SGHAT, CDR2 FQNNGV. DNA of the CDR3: TGTGCCAGCAGACCAGTTGGGGGCGAGGAGACCCAGTACTTC. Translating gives CASRPVGGEETQYF.

The CDR3 sequence: CASSANRADTQYF. CDR3 DNA: TGCGCCAGCAGCGCAAACAGGGCAGATACGCAGTATTTT. The rearrangement joins TRBV4-3 to TRBJ2-3; tentatively, D is TRBD1 (6 bases). V lost 5 bases to trimming and J lost 4 bases, with 10 bases between them. In germline, CDR1 is LGHNA, CDR2 YSLEER. The CDR3 length is 13 residues.

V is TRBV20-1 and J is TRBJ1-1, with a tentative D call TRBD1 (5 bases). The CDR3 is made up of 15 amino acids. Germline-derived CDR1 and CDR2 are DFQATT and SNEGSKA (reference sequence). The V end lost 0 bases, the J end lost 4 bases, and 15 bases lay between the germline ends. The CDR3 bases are TGCAGTGCTAGAGACCGCGAGGGGATTGGCACTGAAGCTTTCTTT. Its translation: CSARDREGIGTEAFF.

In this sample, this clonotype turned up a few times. CDR3 in DNA: TGCAGCGTCGCACTTCGGGATAGTGACTCTGGGGCCAACGTCCTGACTTTC. This encodes CSVALRDSDSGANVLTF. V gene TRBV29-1 combines with J gene TRBJ2-6; D may be TRBD2 (5 bases). Trimming pared 6 bases from V and 0 bases from J, leaving 18 bases between. The CDR3 has 17 residues. Germline V gives CDR1 SQVTM, CDR2 ANQGSEA.

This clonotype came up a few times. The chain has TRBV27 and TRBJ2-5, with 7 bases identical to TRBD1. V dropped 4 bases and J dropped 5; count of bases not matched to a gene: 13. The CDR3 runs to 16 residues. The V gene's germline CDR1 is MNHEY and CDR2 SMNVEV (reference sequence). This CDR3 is CASSSHSTGSIETQYF. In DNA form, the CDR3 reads TGTGCCAGCAGTTCCCACTCGACAGGGAGTATCGAGACCCAGTACTTC.

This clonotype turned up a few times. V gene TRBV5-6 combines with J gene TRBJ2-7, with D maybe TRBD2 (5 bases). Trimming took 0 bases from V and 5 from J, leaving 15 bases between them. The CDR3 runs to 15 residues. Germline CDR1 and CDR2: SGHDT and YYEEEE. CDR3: CASSLVPFGVNEQYF. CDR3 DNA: TGTGCCAGCAGCTTGGTTCCCTTCGGGGTCAACGAGCAGTACTTC.